A single T cell receptor (beta chain) is shown here with its context. A clone one base away is much larger, so this may be a read error. Germline-derived CDR1 and CDR2 are SNHLY and FYNNEI. The CDR3 consists of 11 residues. Amplified TCR beta CDR3 regions derived from RNA transcripts. The HTBI primer set served for first-round RT-PCR of the TCR CDR3. A single record per CDR3 protein comes from TCRdb applying MiXCR to the multiplex PCR reads. The repertoire has a few hundred thousand distinct CDR3 sequences, roughly 20% of them found once; the top ten carry over 35%. This specimen comes from a study of T cells in Graves' hyperthyroidism and ophthalmopathy. Study context: Peripheral blood was collected at initial diagnosis, before any treatment.

Exclusions: uncontrolled infection, other autoimmune disease, pregnancy, lactation. The source of the PBMCs was over 8.5 ml of fresh peripheral blood. Material: blood. The clonotype was recovered from a man between 18 and 29 years old with Graves' ophthalmopathy. The gene calls are TRBV2 and TRBJ2-5; D is uncertain. This CDR3 reads CAGRPQETQYF. The CDR3 region has the DNA TGTGCCGGCAGGCCCCAGGAGACCCAGTACTTC.